The rows below give T cell receptor beta chains drawn from one sample of a study of early stage breast cancer tumors. Clones were read by immunoSEQ multiplex PCR, and TCRdb kept only the in-frame ones, dropping some. The table records around 25,000 clones, roughly 67% of them present only once. Sequencing was done on a sample of breast tumor tissue. These receptors were taken from a person aged 55 to 75 with breast cancer. Each CDR3 is given with its conserved first and last residue. The D gene is left open where the match is weak. Some rows have no size entry. The others give once, few or many, or a class for an expanded clone.

TRBJ2-2 NA TRBV28 TRBD2 CASRDSLAGGTGELFF TGTGCCAGTAGGGACTCACTAGCGGGAGGCACCGGGGAGCTGTTTTTT
TRBJ1-5 few TRBV5-4 TRBD1 CASSLQGAGQPQHF TGTGCCAGCAGCTTACAGGGGGCGGGTCAGCCCCAGCATTTT
TRBJ1-2 NA TRBV28 TRBD1 CASRSAGTGDGYTF TGTGCCAGCAGATCAGCCGGGACAGGAGATGGCTACACCTTC
TRBJ2-7 NA TRBV2 TRBD2 CASSYTGTSDEQYF TGTGCCAGCAGTTACACCGGGACTAGCGACGAGCAGTACTTC
TRBJ2-2 NA TRBV2 TRBD2 CAILGGSGSGAGELFF TGTGCCATTCTCGGGGGAAGCGGGAGTGGGGCCGGGGAGCTGTTTTTT
TRBJ2-1 once TRBV27 NA CASSPQQGLGIREQFF TGTGCCAGCAGTCCTCAACAGGGCCTCGGAATCAGAGAGCAGTTCTTC
TRBJ1-1 NA TRBV30 NA CAWSSGVGTEAFF TGTGCCTGGAGTTCAGGGGTGGGCACTGAAGCTTTCTTT
TRBJ2-1 NA TRBV7-2 NA CASSLSGGAGYNEQFF TGTGCCAGCAGCTTGTCAGGAGGAGCGGGCTACAATGAGCAGTTCTTC
TRBJ2-2 NA TRBV6-5 TRBD2 CASSMTSRAGELFF TGTGCCAGCAGCATGACTAGCCGGGCCGGGGAGCTGTTTTTT
TRBJ2-7 NA TRBV6-5 TRBD2 CASSSVAGGPYEQYF TGTGCCAGCAGTTCCGTGGCGGGAGGGCCCTACGAGCAGTACTTC
TRBJ2-1 NA TRBV30 TRBD2 CAWSRRTSGYNEQFF TGTGCCTGGAGTCGGAGGACTAGCGGCTACAATGAGCAGTTCTTC
TRBJ1-5 once TRBV19 TRBD1 CASRSDRSNQPQHF TGTGCCAGTAGGTCGGACAGGTCGAATCAGCCCCAGCATTTT
TRBJ2-7 NA TRBV18 TRBD1 CASSPSGTGAEQYF TGTGCCAGCTCACCCTCCGGGACAGGGGCCGAGCAGTACTTC
TRBJ1-1 NA TRBV6-4 NA CASSDLQGLNTEAFF TGTGCCAGCAGTGACTTACAGGGTTTGAACACTGAAGCTTTCTTT
TRBJ2-1 NA TRBV18 NA CASSPPSVIAGNEQFF TGTGCCAGCTCACCACCTTCAGTGATCGCGGGCAATGAGCAGTTCTTC
TRBJ2-1 NA TRBV11-3 NA CASSLGVGRNEQFF TGTGCCAGCAGCTTAGGTGTGGGCCGCAATGAGCAGTTCTTC
TRBJ2-1 NA TRBV6-1 TRBD2 CASSEGTSGRGNEQFF TGTGCCAGCAGTGAGGGGACTAGCGGGAGGGGCAATGAGCAGTTCTTC
TRBJ1-1 NA TRBV12-5 TRBD1 CASANPRGRARTEAFF TGTGCTAGTGCCAATCCCAGGGGGCGAGCAAGAACTGAAGCTTTCTTT
TRBJ1-5 few TRBV28 NA CASSLSLSGNQPQHF TGTGCCAGCAGTTTGTCGCTGTCAGGGAATCAGCCCCAGCATTTT
TRBJ2-7 few TRBV6-6 NA CASSSRTYEQYF TGTGCCAGCAGTTCCAGGACCTACGAGCAGTACTTC
TRBJ2-5 NA TRBV7-2 NA CASSASRQGWETQYF TGTGCCAGCAGCGCATCTCGGCAGGGCTGGGAGACCCAGTACTTC
TRBJ1-2 many TRBV6-6 TRBD1 CASSPSLDRGGYTF TGTGCCAGCAGTCCATCACTGGACAGGGGTGGCTACACCTTC
TRBJ1-1 NA TRBV23-1 TRBD1 CASSQSGVLAGGAFF TGCGCCAGCAGTCAATCGGGAGTCTTGGCAGGGGGAGCTTTCTTT
TRBJ2-1 NA TRBV29-1 TRBD1 CSVSPLGGTGTVRYNEQFF TGCAGCGTTTCCCCCCTTGGTGGGACAGGGACCGTGAGGTACAATGAGCAGTTCTTC
TRBJ1-4 NA TRBV2 NA CASSDTANEKLFF TGTGCCAGCAGTGACACAGCTAATGAAAAACTGTTTTTT
TRBJ2-7 NA TRBV5-4 NA CASSLRTRAYEQYF TGTGCCAGCAGCTTAAGGACCAGGGCCTACGAGCAGTACTTC
TRBJ2-2 NA TRBV28 TRBD2 CASSTLAGGWTGELFF TGTGCCAGCAGTACCCTAGCGGGAGGTTGGACCGGGGAGCTGTTTTTT